Listed below are T cell receptor beta chains from one sample, sequenced in a study of blood T cell repertoires in COVID-19. Assay used: immunoSEQ multiplex PCR; TCRdb lists only in-frame clones, some missing. The table records 68,000 or so clones, 79% of them present only once. Specimen: peripheral blood. The receptors come from a woman in her forties or fifties with acute or convalescent COVID-19. CDR3s include the opening cysteine and the closing phenylalanine or tryptophan. The D gene is left open where the match is weak. Clone size appears in some rows only: once, few, many, or a class for an expanded clone.

j_call	clone_size	v_call	d_call	cdr3_aa	cdr3_nt
TRBJ1-3	once	TRBV14	NA	CASSHRGSKGNTIYF	TGTGCCAGCAGCCATCGGGGGTCTAAGGGAAACACCATATATTTT
TRBJ2-7	NA	TRBV18	NA	CASSAGQTYEQYF	TGTGCCAGCTCAGCGGGACAGACCTACGAGCAGTACTTC
TRBJ2-3	NA	TRBV19	TRBD1	CASWTGNTDTQYF	TGTGCCAGTTGGACAGGTAACACAGATACGCAGTATTTT
TRBJ2-5	NA	TRBV2	TRBD2	CASRVSGVGETQYF	TGTGCCAGCAGGGTGAGCGGGGTTGGTGAGACCCAGTACTTC
TRBJ2-1	NA	TRBV10-3	TRBD2	CAISAGTSGNNEQFF	TGTGCCATCAGCGCCGGGACTAGCGGGAACAATGAGCAGTTCTTC
TRBJ2-6	NA	TRBV28	NA	CASNSRSRANVLTF	TGTGCCAGCAACAGCCGCTCGAGGGCCAACGTCCTGACTTTC
TRBJ2-7	NA	TRBV20-1	TRBD2	CSASRASGIYEQYF	TGCAGTGCTAGTAGGGCTAGCGGGATCTACGAGCAGTACTTC
TRBJ2-7	NA	TRBV25-1	NA	CASRRGSSYEQYF	TGTGCCAGCAGGCGGGGTAGCTCCTACGAGCAGTACTTC
TRBJ2-1	NA	TRBV18	NA	CASSNAGMINEQFF	TGTGCCAGCTCAAACGCCGGGATGATAAATGAGCAGTTCTTC
TRBJ2-7	NA	TRBV20-1	TRBD1	CSAGTGFEQYF	TGCAGTGCTGGGACAGGGTTCGAGCAGTACTTC
TRBJ2-1	NA	TRBV7-9	NA	CASSLELGQNNEQFF	TGTGCCAGCAGCTTAGAGTTGGGCCAAAACAATGAGCAGTTCTTC
TRBJ1-1	NA	TRBV29-1	NA	CSVEHVIGAFF	TGCAGCGTTGAACATGTAATCGGAGCTTTCTTT
TRBJ2-2	NA	TRBV24-1	TRBD2	CATSDKPGLSRPGELFF	TGTGCCACCAGTGATAAACCGGGACTATCCAGACCCGGGGAGCTGTTTTTT
TRBJ1-4	NA	TRBV12-1	NA	CASSSFGRDNCKEWEGKLFF	TGTGCCAGCAGTTCTTTCGGTCGGGACAATTGTAAAGAGTGGGAGGGAAAACTGTTTTTT
TRBJ2-7	NA	TRBV4-1	TRBD1	CASSHPPGQGAREQYF	TGCGCCAGCAGCCACCCCCCGGGACAGGGGGCGAGGGAGCAGTACTTC
TRBJ2-2	NA	TRBV6-6	NA	CASSYAQAATGELFF	TGTGCCAGCAGTTACGCACAGGCGGCCACCGGGGAGCTGTTTTTT
TRBJ2-1	NA	TRBV11-2	TRBD2	CATDSGGGSWNEQFF	TGTGCCACCGATAGCGGGGGGGGCTCCTGGAATGAGCAGTTCTTC
TRBJ2-7	NA	TRBV5-4	TRBD2	CASGLAGAWSEQYF	TGTGCCAGCGGACTAGCGGGAGCGTGGTCCGAGCAGTACTTC
TRBJ1-3	few	TRBV9	NA	CASSVQGSGNTIYF	TGTGCCAGCAGCGTCCAGGGCTCTGGAAACACCATATATTTT
TRBJ1-5	NA	TRBV6-1	TRBD1	CASSEVPGTGVSQPQHF	TGTGCCAGCAGTGAAGTACCCGGGACAGGGGTTAGTCAGCCCCAGCATTTT
TRBJ1-5	few	TRBV10-3	NA	CAISESESYSNQPQHF	TGTGCCATCAGTGAGTCTGAATCCTATAGCAATCAGCCCCAGCATTTT
TRBJ1-1	NA	TRBV4-2	NA	CASSHLTGAINTEAFF	TGTGCCAGCAGCCACCTGACAGGCGCGATTAACACTGAAGCTTTCTTT
TRBJ2-7	NA	TRBV18	TRBD1	CASSSPRTGKYEQYF	TGTGCCAGCTCCTCTCCGAGGACAGGAAAATACGAGCAGTACTTC
TRBJ1-1	NA	TRBV9	NA	CASSPSGGLNTEAFF	TGTGCCAGCAGCCCTAGTGGGGGCCTGAACACTGAAGCTTTCTTT
TRBJ1-3	NA	TRBV3-1/TRBV3-2	NA	CASSQDRDTIYF	TGTGCCAGCAGCCAAGATAGAGACACCATATATTTT
TRBJ2-2	few	TRBV5-1	TRBD1	CASSSNRGNRDTGELFF	TGCGCCAGCAGCTCAAACAGGGGTAATAGGGACACCGGGGAGCTGTTTTTT
TRBJ2-3	NA	TRBV5-5	NA	CASSLVPATTADTQYF	TGTGCCAGCAGCTTGGTACCAGCGACTACGGCAGATACGCAGTATTTT
TRBJ2-2	NA	TRBV6-6	TRBD1	CASKGRGPGELFF	TGTGCCAGCAAGGGCAGGGGGCCCGGGGAGCTGTTTTTT
TRBJ2-5	NA	TRBV7-2	TRBD1	CASSLGWVGQGEETQYF	TGTGCCAGCAGCTTAGGGTGGGTAGGACAGGGGGAAGAGACCCAGTACTTC
TRBJ1-2	NA	TRBV10-3	NA	CAISDGPREGGYTF	TGTGCCATCAGTGATGGGCCCCGGGAGGGTGGCTACACCTTC
TRBJ1-6	NA	TRBV14	TRBD1	CASSRQGTSPLHF	TGTGCCAGCAGCCGACAGGGGACATCACCCCTCCACTTT
TRBJ1-5	NA	TRBV27	TRBD1	CASRPLGQAYNQPQHF	TGTGCCAGCAGACCATTGGGACAGGCATACAATCAGCCCCAGCATTTT
TRBJ2-7	NA	TRBV28	NA	CASPPHVPGEQGF	TGTGCCAGCCCACCCCATGTCCCGGGAGAGCAGGGATTC
TRBJ1-2	NA	TRBV5-1	NA	CASSSGQSNNYGYTF	TGCGCCAGCAGCTCAGGACAGAGTAATAACTATGGCTACACCTTC
TRBJ1-1	once	TRBV19	NA	CASSFSELNTEAFF	TGTGCCAGTAGTTTCTCCGAGTTGAACACTGAAGCTTTCTTT
TRBJ2-2	NA	TRBV9	NA	CASSVADTGELFF	TGTGCCAGCAGCGTAGCGGACACCGGGGAGCTGTTTTTT
TRBJ2-1	NA	TRBV5-1	NA	CASTDHEQFF	TGCGCCAGTACAGACCATGAGCAGTTCTTC
TRBJ2-1	NA	TRBV24-1	TRBD1	CATSDSPRTGVNNEQFF	TGTGCCACCAGTGATTCCCCTCGGACAGGGGTGAACAATGAGCAGTTCTTC
TRBJ1-2	NA	TRBV5-6	NA	CASATGDLNYGYTF	TGTGCCAGCGCTACAGGAGATCTAAACTATGGCTACACCTTC
TRBJ1-4	NA	TRBV6-5	NA	CASSSRLRTTNEKLFF	TGTGCCAGCAGTTCAAGACTACGGACAACTAATGAAAAACTGTTTTTT
TRBJ2-1	few	TRBV5-1	NA	CASSTGYRDEQFF	TGCGCCAGCAGCACGGGCTACAGGGATGAGCAGTTCTTC
TRBJ2-3	NA	TRBV6-6	NA	CASTGGISLTDTQYF	TGTGCCAGCACAGGAGGTATTAGCCTCACAGATACGCAGTATTTT
TRBJ2-4	NA	TRBV19	NA	CAQNGVRVAKNIQYF	TGTGCCCAAAATGGGGTGAGGGTAGCCAAAAACATTCAGTACTTC
TRBJ2-1	once	TRBV9	NA	CASSANNEQFF	TGTGCCAGCAGCGCCAACAATGAGCAGTTCTTC
TRBJ1-4	NA	TRBV5-1	NA	CASSLGNSGDEKLFF	TGCGCCAGCAGCTTGGGGAACTCCGGGGATGAAAAACTGTTTTTT
TRBJ2-7	NA	TRBV6-2/TRBV6-3	NA	CASSLLGEGGAYEQYF	TGTGCCAGCAGCTTGCTTGGGGAGGGGGGGGCCTACGAGCAGTACTTC
TRBJ2-5	NA	TRBV12-5	TRBD1	CASGLPGQFQETQYF	TGTGCTAGTGGTCTACCGGGACAGTTTCAAGAGACCCAGTACTTC
TRBJ2-1	NA	TRBV9	TRBD2	CASSQRGGLDVNEQFF	TGTGCCAGCAGCCAGAGGGGTGGACTAGACGTCAATGAGCAGTTCTTC
TRBJ1-2	NA	TRBV5-1	NA	CASSPSREDYGYTF	TGCGCCAGCAGCCCATCGCGGGAGGACTATGGCTACACCTTC
TRBJ2-1	NA	TRBV10-3	NA	CAISGGDYNEQFF	TGTGCCATCAGCGGGGGAGACTACAATGAGCAGTTCTTC
TRBJ1-5	NA	TRBV6-5	TRBD1	CAGRQGSGNQPQHF	TGTGCCGGAAGACAGGGAAGTGGCAATCAGCCCCAGCATTTT
TRBJ1-6	NA	TRBV9	NA	CASSGSTSNSPLHF	TGTGCCAGCAGCGGAAGCACTTCTAATTCACCCCTCCACTTT
TRBJ2-1	NA	TRBV20-1	NA	CSARLEGQFF	TGCAGTGCTAGGTTAGAGGGGCAGTTCTTC
TRBJ2-1	NA	TRBV5-1	TRBD1	CASSLGQGVNEQFF	TGCGCCAGCAGCCTTGGACAGGGAGTCAATGAGCAGTTCTTC
TRBJ2-7	NA	TRBV6-6	NA	CASSQARTDSYEQYF	TGTGCCAGCAGTCAGGCCAGGACAGACTCCTACGAGCAGTACTTC
TRBJ1-1	NA	TRBV29-1	TRBD1	CSVEGQGAQMNTEAFF	TGCAGCGTTGAAGGACAGGGGGCACAGATGAACACTGAAGCTTTCTTT
TRBJ1-1	NA	TRBV24-1	NA	CATSEAGATEAFF	TGTGCCACCAGTGAGGCGGGGGCCACTGAAGCTTTCTTT
TRBJ1-2	few	TRBV9	NA	CASSVEGWGYGYTF	TGTGCCAGCAGCGTAGAGGGGTGGGGCTATGGCTACACCTTC
TRBJ1-2	NA	TRBV5-1	TRBD1	CASSSPDREDGYTF	TGCGCCAGCAGCTCACCGGACAGGGAAGATGGCTACACCTTC